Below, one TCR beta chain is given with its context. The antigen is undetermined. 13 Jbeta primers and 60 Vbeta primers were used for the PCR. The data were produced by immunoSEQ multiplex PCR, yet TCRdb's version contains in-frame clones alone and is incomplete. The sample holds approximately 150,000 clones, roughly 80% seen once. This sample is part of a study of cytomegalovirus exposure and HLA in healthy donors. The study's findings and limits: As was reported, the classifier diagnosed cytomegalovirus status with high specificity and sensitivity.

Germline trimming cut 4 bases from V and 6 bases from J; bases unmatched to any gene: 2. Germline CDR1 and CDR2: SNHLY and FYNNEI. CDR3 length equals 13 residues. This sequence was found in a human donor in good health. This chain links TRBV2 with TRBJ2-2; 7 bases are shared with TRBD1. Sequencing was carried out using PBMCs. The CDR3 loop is CASSGQGAGELFF. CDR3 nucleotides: TGTGCCAGCAGTGGACAGGGAGCCGGGGAGCTGTTTTTT.